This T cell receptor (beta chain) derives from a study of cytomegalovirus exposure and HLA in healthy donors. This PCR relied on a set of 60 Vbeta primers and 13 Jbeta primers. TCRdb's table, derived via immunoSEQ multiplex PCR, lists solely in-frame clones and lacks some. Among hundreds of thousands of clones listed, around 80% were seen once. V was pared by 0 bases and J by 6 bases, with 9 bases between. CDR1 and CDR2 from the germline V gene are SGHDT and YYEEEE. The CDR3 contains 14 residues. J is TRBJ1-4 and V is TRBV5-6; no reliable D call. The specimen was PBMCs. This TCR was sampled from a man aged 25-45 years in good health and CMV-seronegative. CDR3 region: CASSLGPQDEKLFF. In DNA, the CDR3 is TGTGCCAGCAGCTTGGGGCCCCAGGATGAAAAACTGTTTTTT.